The rows below give T cell receptor beta chains drawn from one sample of a study of graft-versus-host responses after intestinal transplantation. Clones were sequenced by immunoSEQ multiplex PCR, and TCRdb holds only the in-frame ones, with some missing. The data show around 7,400 clones, with about 33% seen just once and approximately 3.9% held by the top ten. The source material was alloreactive CD8+ T cells from a mixed lymphocyte reaction culture, sampled before transplantation. The receptors were gathered from a human patient who was an organ donor for intestinal transplantation. Both conserved end residues are part of each CDR3. D genes are given only for firm matches. Where a row states a size, it is once, few, many or the class of an expanded clone; other rows omit it.

v_gene	j_gene	len	abundance	d_gene	CDR3nt	CDR3aa
TRBV10-1	TRBJ2-7	14	NA	NA	TGCGCCAGCAGCCCGGGACACCCATCCTACGAGCAGTACTTC	CASSPGHPSYEQYF
TRBV23-1	TRBJ2-5	15	few	TRBD1	TGCGCCAGCGGCAAGGACAGGGGTAGGATAGAGACCCAGTACTTC	CASGKDRGRIETQYF
TRBV25-1	TRBJ2-7	16	NA	TRBD1	TGTGCCAGCAGTGACAACGACGGACAGGGAATGAGGGAGCAGTACTTC	CASSDNDGQGMREQYF
TRBV5-1	TRBJ2-1	17	NA	TRBD2	TGCGCCAGCAGCCACCGTAGTAGCGGGAGAGGGTACAATGAGCAGTTCTTC	CASSHRSSGRGYNEQFF
TRBV5-5	TRBJ2-2	15	NA	NA	TGTGCCAGCCGACCACAGGGATTTCTCCCCGGGGAGCTGTTTTTT	CASRPQGFLPGELFF
TRBV11-2	TRBJ2-2	15	few	NA	TGTGCCAGCAGCTTCTACCCAGCTAGCGACGGGGAGCTGTTTTTT	CASSFYPASDGELFF
TRBV7-8	TRBJ2-7	14	NA	NA	TGTGCCAGCGGCCCCATTCGGGTGTTCTACGAGCAGTACTTC	CASGPIRVFYEQYF
TRBV28	TRBJ1-5	16	NA	TRBD1	TGTGCCAGCAGAAAGCCGGGACAGGGTAGCAATCAGCCCCAGCATTTT	CASRKPGQGSNQPQHF
TRBV14	TRBJ2-1	17	NA	TRBD2	TGTGCCAGCAGCCGGATATCGCCGGGACTAGTAGCTAATGAGCAGTTCTTC	CASSRISPGLVANEQFF
TRBV5-4	TRBJ2-7	17	few	TRBD2	TGTGCCAGCAGCCCTGGACTAGCGGGAGGGCCGGGTTACGAGCAGTACTTC	CASSPGLAGGPGYEQYF
TRBV19	TRBJ2-7	14	NA	TRBD1	TGTGCCAGTAGTCCAGGACAGGGGGCCTACGAGCAGTACTTC	CASSPGQGAYEQYF
TRBV5-1	TRBJ1-5	12	NA	NA	TGCGCCAGCAGCTCCGGGCGGGAGCCCCAGCATTTT	CASSSGREPQHF
TRBV28	TRBJ2-5	16	NA	TRBD1	TGTGCCAGCAGTATCCGGGACAGGCACTTTCTTGAGACCCAGTACTTC	CASSIRDRHFLETQYF
TRBV27	TRBJ1-1	13	NA	NA	TGTGCCAGCAGTTTATCCGGGGGGACTGAAGCTTTCTTT	CASSLSGGTEAFF
TRBV15	TRBJ1-1	17	NA	TRBD1	TGTGCCACCAGCAGACCCACGGGGGGGACAGGGAGCACTGAAGCTTTCTTT	CATSRPTGGTGSTEAFF
TRBV5-6	TRBJ1-2	12	few	NA	TGTGCCAGCAGCTTGGTCTCGGGTGGCTACACCTTC	CASSLVSGGYTF
TRBV5-1	TRBJ1-2	17	few	TRBD1	TGCGCCAGCAGCTTGGTTCCTGGGGGACAGGAGGTCTATGGCTACACCTTC	CASSLVPGGQEVYGYTF
TRBV18	TRBJ1-3	15	NA	NA	TGTGCCAGCTCACCGTTAGTTTTCTCTGGAAACACCATATATTTT	CASSPLVFSGNTIYF
TRBV5-5	TRBJ1-3	17	few	TRBD1	TGTGCCAGCAGCCTCCCCGTTGACAGGGGTGTTGGAAACACCATATATTTT	CASSLPVDRGVGNTIYF
TRBV28	TRBJ1-1	18	NA	TRBD1	TGTGCCAGCAGTTCCCATACCCGGGACAGGGTGGGGGACACTGAAGCTTTCTTT	CASSSHTRDRVGDTEAFF
TRBV4-2	TRBJ1-5	14	NA	NA	TGTGCCAGCAGCCCCTCTATAGGCAATCAGCCCCAGCATTTT	CASSPSIGNQPQHF
TRBV6-1	TRBJ2-7	14	few	NA	TGTGCCATCCGACCCAGGGGCTCTTCCTACGAGCAGTACTTC	CAIRPRGSSYEQYF
TRBV19	TRBJ1-4	15	NA	TRBD1	TGTGCCAGTAGTGCCACAGGGGGCGTAGGTGAAAAACTGTTTTTT	CASSATGGVGEKLFF
TRBV2	TRBJ2-6	19	NA	TRBD2	TGTGCCACCTATCGACCCAAGACTAGCGGGAGGGGTGGGGCCAACGTCCTGACTTTC	CATYRPKTSGRGGANVLTF
TRBV4-1	TRBJ2-1	14	few	TRBD2	TGCGCCAGCAGCCATCTAGCGGGGGACAATGAGCAGTTCTTC	CASSHLAGDNEQFF
TRBV5-6	TRBJ1-2	13	NA	NA	TGTGCCAGCAGCTTTCTAGCATCCTATGGCTACACCTTC	CASSFLASYGYTF
TRBV10-2	TRBJ2-2	16	few	TRBD1	TGCGCCAGCAGTGACATAAGGGGGCTAAGCACCGGGGAGCTGTTTTTT	CASSDIRGLSTGELFF
TRBV5-1	TRBJ1-5	13	few	NA	TGCGCCAGCAGCAAGGGACTTAATCAGCCCCAGCATTTT	CASSKGLNQPQHF
TRBV2	TRBJ1-2	10	NA	NA	TGTGCCAGCAGTCCGGATGGCTACACCTTC	CASSPDGYTF
TRBV19	TRBJ2-7	14	NA	NA	TGTGCCAGTAGTTTTGGCAGGGAGGCTTACGAGCAGTACTTC	CASSFGREAYEQYF
TRBV5-1	TRBJ2-7	14	NA	TRBD2	TGCGCCAGCAGCCCGGGACTAATTAACTACGAGCAGTACTTC	CASSPGLINYEQYF
TRBV7-2	TRBJ2-7	17	few	TRBD2	TGTGCCAGCAGCTTATGGTCGGGGGGTCGACCTCCCTACGAGCAGTACTTC	CASSLWSGGRPPYEQYF
TRBV6-5	TRBJ2-2	14	NA	NA	TGTGCCAGCACCAGACAGGTGAACACCGGGGAGCTGTTTTTT	CASTRQVNTGELFF
TRBV5-1	TRBJ2-7	13	NA	NA	TGCGCCAGCAGCTTCGACAGGACCTACGAGCAGTACTTC	CASSFDRTYEQYF
TRBV5-1	TRBJ2-2	16	NA	TRBD1	TGCGCCAGCAGCTTAAGGACAGGGGGCCACACCGGGGAGCTGTTTTTT	CASSLRTGGHTGELFF
TRBV27	TRBJ2-5	11	NA	NA	TGTGCCAGCAGTCGGGGTCGGACCCAGTACTTC	CASSRGRTQYF
TRBV7-8	TRBJ2-2	20	NA	NA	TGTGCCAGCAGATTACGGACAAAAGGGTACAAATTTTCGAACACCGGGGAGCTGTTTTTT	CASRLRTKGYKFSNTGELFF
TRBV5-4	TRBJ1-1	14	medium-sized	NA	TGTGCCAGCAGCTTGGTTTCAGGTGGCACTGAAGCTTTCTTT	CASSLVSGGTEAFF
TRBV28	TRBJ2-7	20	few	TRBD2	TGTGCCAGCAGTACCCGACAATTCCGGACTAGCGGGATGAGATGGTACGAGCAGTACTTC	CASSTRQFRTSGMRWYEQYF
TRBV9	TRBJ1-5	15	NA	NA	TGTGCCAGCAGCCCCGGGGGACGGGGCAATCAGCCCCAGCATTTT	CASSPGGRGNQPQHF
TRBV13	TRBJ1-2	13	NA	NA	TGTGCCAGCAGACGAGACAGCCCATATGGCTACACCTTC	CASRRDSPYGYTF
TRBV25-1	TRBJ2-1	14	medium-sized	NA	TGTGCCAGCAAGGGGGGGAGCTCCTACAATGAGCAGTTCTTC	CASKGGSSYNEQFF
TRBV5-1	TRBJ1-1	15	NA	NA	TGTGCCAGCAGCCCGCTGGGGGCCGGGGACACTGAAGCTTTCTTT	CASSPLGAGDTEAFF
TRBV27	TRBJ2-3	18	few	TRBD2	TGTGCCAGCAGACCACTACTTACTAGCGGGAAAGACACAGATACGCAGTATTTT	CASRPLLTSGKDTDTQYF
TRBV30	TRBJ2-5	16	NA	NA	TGTGCCTGGAGTGTACGTTTTCTGGGGGCAGGTGAGACCCAGTACTTC	CAWSVRFLGAGETQYF
TRBV4-1	TRBJ2-2	19	few	TRBD1	TGCGCCAGCAGCCAATCCAAATTAATTAGACAGGGAAGCACCGGGGAGCTGTTTTTT	CASSQSKLIRQGSTGELFF
TRBV7-6	TRBJ2-3	16	medium-sized	NA	TGTGCCAGCAGCCCGATCCAGGCGGGGGCGGGAGATACGCAGTATTTT	CASSPIQAGAGDTQYF